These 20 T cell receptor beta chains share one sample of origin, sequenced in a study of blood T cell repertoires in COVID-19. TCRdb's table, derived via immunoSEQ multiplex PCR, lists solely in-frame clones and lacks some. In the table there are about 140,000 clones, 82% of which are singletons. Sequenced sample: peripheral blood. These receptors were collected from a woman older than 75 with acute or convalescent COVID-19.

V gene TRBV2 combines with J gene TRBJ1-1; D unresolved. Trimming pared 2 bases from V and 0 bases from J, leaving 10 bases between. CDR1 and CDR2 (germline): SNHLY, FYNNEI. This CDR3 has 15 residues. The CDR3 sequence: CASSETRGMNTEAFF. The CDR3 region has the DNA TGTGCCAGCAGTGAAACCCGGGGTATGAACACTGAAGCTTTCTTT.

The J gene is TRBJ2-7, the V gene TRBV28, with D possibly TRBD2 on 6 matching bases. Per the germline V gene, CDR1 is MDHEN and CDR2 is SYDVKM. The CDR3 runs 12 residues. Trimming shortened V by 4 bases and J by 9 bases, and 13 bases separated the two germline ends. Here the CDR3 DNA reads TGTGCCAGCAGTTATCCGGGGGATGGGCAGTACTTC. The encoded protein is CASSYPGDGQYF. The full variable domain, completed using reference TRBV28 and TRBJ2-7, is DVKVTQSSRYLVKRTGEKVFLECVQDMDHENMFWYRQDPGLGLRLIYFSYDVKMKEKGDIPEGYSVSREKKERFSLILESASTNQTSMYLCASSYPGDGQYFGPGTRLTVT.

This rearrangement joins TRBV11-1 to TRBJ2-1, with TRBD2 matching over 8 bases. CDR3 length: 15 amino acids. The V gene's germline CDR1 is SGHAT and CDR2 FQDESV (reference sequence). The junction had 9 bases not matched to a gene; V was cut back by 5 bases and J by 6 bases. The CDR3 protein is CASSPGGGRLNEQFF. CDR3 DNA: TGTGCCAGCAGCCCCGGGGGCGGGAGGCTCAATGAGCAGTTCTTC.

The CDR3 nucleotides read TGTGCCAGCAGCCAAGATGGGTTCGACAGACGGTATGGCTACACCTTC. As protein: CASSQDGFDRRYGYTF. The gene calls are TRBV14 and TRBJ1-2; D possibly corresponds to TRBD1 (5 bases). Trimming left V 0 bases short and J 5 bases short, with 16 bases between. CDR3 length: 16 amino acids. The germline V gene has CDR1 SGHDN and CDR2 FVKESK.

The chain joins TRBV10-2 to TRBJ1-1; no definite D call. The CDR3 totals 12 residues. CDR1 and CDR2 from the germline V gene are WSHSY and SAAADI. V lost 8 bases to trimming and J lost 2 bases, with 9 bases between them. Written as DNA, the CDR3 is TGCGCCAGCGGAGGGAGAAACACTGAAGCTTTCTTT. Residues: CASGGRNTEAFF.

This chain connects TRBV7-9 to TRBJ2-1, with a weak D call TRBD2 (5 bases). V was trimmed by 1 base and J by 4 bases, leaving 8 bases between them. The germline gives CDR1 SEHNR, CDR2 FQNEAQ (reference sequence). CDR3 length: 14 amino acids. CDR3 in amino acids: CASSLVGGYNEQFF. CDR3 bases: TGTGCCAGCAGCTTAGTGGGCGGGTACAATGAGCAGTTCTTC.

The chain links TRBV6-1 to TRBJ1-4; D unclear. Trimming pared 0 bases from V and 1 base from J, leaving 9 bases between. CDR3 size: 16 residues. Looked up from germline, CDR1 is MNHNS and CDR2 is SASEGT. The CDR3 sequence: CASSEAHVVTNEKLFF. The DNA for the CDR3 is TGTGCCAGCAGTGAAGCACACGTGGTAACTAATGAAAAACTGTTTTTT.

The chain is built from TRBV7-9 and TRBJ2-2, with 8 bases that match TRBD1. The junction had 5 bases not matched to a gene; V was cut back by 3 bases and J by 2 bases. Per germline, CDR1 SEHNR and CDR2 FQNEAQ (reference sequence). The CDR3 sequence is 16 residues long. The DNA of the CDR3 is TGTGCCAGCAGCTTCCGGGACAGGCTTAACACCGGGGAGCTGTTTTTT. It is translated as CASSFRDRLNTGELFF.

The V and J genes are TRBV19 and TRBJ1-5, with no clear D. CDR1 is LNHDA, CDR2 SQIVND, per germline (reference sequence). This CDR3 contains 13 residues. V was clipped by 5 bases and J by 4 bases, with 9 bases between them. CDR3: CASSATQNQPQHF. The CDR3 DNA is TGTGCCAGTAGTGCAACTCAAAATCAGCCCCAGCATTTT. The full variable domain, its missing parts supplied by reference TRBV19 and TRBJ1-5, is DGGITQSPKYLFRKEGQNVTLSCEQNLNHDAMYWYRQDPGQGLRLIYYSQIVNDFQKGDIAEGYSVSREKKESFPLTVTSAQKNPTAFYLCASSATQNQPQHFGDGTRLSIL.

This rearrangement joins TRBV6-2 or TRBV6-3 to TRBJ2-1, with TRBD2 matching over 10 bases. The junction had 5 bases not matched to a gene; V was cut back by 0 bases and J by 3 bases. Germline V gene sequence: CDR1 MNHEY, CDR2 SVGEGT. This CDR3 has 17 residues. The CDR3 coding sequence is TGTGCCAGCAGTTACTCGCCTAGCGGGGGCTACTACAATGAGCAGTTCTTC. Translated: CASSYSPSGGYYNEQFF.

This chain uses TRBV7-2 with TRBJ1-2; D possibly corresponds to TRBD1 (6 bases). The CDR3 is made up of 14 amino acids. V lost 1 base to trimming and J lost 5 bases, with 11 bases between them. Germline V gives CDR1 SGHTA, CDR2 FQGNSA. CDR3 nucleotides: TGTGCCAGCAGCTTAGAAGGGCAGGGGTATGGCTACACCTTC. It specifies CASSLEGQGYGYTF.

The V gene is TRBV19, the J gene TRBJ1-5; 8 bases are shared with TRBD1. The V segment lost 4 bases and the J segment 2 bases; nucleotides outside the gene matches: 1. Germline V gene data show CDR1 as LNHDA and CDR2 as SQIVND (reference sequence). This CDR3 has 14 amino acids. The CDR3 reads CASSTGQGNQPQHF. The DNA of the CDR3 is TGTGCCAGTAGTACGGGACAGGGCAATCAGCCCCAGCATTTT.

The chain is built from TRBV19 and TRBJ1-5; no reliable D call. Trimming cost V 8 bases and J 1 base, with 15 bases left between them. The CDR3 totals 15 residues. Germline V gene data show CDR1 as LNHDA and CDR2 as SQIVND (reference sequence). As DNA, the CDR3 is TGTGCCAGTGCGGCCCTGGCGGGGAGCAATCAGCCCCAGCATTTT. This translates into CASAALAGSNQPQHF.

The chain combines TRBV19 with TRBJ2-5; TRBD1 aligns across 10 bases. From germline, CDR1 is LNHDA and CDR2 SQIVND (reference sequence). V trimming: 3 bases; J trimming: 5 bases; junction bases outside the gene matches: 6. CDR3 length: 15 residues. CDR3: CASSIGTGVWETQYF. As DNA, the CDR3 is TGTGCCAGTAGTATTGGGACAGGGGTCTGGGAGACCCAGTACTTC.

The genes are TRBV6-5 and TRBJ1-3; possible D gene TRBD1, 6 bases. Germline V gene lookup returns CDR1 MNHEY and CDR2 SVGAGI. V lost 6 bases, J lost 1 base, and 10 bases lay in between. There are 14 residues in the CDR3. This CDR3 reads CASSRGGSGNTIYF. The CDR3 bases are TGTGCCAGCAGCCGAGGGGGTTCTGGAAACACCATATATTTT.

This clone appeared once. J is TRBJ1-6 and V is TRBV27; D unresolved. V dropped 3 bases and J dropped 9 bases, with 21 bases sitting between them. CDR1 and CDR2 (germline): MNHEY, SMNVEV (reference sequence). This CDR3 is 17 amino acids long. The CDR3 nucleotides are TGTGCCAGCAGTTTCGGAGGAGGTAGGCGTCTTACTTCACCCCTCCACTTT. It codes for CASSFGGGRRLTSPLHF.

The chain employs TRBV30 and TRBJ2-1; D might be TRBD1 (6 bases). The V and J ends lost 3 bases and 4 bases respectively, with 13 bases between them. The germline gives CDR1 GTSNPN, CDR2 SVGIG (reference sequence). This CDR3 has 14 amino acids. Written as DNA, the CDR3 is TGTGCCTGGAGGGTCTTGGGGGCATACAATGAGCAGTTCTTC. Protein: CAWRVLGAYNEQFF.

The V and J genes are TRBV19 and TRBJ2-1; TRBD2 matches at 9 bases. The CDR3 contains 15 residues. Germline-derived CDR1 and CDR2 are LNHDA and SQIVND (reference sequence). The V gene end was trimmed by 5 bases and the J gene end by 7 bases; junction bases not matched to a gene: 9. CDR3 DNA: TGTGCCAGTAGTTATTTAGGGACTAGCTGGAATGAGCAGTTCTTC. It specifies CASSYLGTSWNEQFF.

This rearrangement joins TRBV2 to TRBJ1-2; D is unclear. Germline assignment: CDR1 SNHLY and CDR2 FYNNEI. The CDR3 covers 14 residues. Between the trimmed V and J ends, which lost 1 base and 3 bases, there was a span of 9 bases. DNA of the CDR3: TGTGCCAGCAGTGAAGAGGCGGATTACTATGGCTACACCTTC. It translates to CASSEEADYYGYTF.

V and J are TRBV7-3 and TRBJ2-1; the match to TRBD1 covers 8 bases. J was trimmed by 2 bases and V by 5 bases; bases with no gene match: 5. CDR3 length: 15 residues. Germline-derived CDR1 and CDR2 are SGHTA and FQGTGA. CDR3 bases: TGTGCCAGCAGCCTAGACAGGGGTGCCTACAATGAGCAGTTCTTC. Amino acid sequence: CASSLDRGAYNEQFF.